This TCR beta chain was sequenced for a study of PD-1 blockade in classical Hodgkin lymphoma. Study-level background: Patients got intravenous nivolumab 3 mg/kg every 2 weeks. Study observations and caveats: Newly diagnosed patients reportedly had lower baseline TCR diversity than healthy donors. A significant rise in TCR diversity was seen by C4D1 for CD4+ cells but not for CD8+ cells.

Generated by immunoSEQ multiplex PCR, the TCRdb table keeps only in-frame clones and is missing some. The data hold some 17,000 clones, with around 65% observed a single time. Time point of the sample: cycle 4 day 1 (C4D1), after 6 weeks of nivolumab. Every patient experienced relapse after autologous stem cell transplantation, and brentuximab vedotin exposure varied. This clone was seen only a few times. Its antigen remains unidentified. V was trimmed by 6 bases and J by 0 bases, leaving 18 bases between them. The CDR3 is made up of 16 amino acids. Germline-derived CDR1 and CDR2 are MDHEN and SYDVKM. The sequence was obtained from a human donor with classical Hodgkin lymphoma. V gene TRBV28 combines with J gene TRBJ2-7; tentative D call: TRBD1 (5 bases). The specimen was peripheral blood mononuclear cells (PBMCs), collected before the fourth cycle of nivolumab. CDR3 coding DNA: TGTGCCAGCAGCACTGTCCCTCAGGGCCTCTCCTACGAGCAGTACTTC. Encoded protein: CASSTVPQGLSYEQYF. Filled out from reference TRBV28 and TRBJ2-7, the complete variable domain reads DVKVTQSSRYLVKRTGEKVFLECVQDMDHENMFWYRQDPGLGLRLIYFSYDVKMKEKGDIPEGYSVSREKKERFSLILESASTNQTSMYLCASSTVPQGLSYEQYFGPGTRLTVT.